The T cell receptor delta chain under discussion was sequenced for a study of delta chains in infants with herpesvirus infections. As for the study in general: Infants in Uganda were tracked from birth through primary CMV infection.

Gamma-chain- and delta-chain-specific primers converted PBMC RNA into TCR cDNA. TCRdb fed the RT-PCR reads into CATT to redo clone calling. The table includes approximately 280 delta-chain clones, 60% to 80% detected once. With regard to this clone: The TCRdb protein comes from a much larger clone and disagrees with this DNA's translation at residue 7, likely due to a read error; the protein given here is derived from the DNA.

J gave up 0 bases and V 4 bases, and 28 bases lay outside the gene matches. The CDR3 loop spans 24 amino acids. Germline V lookup: CDR1 TSWWSYY, CDR2 QGS. J is TRDJ1 and V is TRDV1; 11 bases are shared with TRDD3. Sequenced here: peripheral blood, sampled at time point 1 of longitudinal follow-up. This receptor was identified in a human donor who was a Ugandan infant, either HIV-exposed or HIV-unexposed (not recorded which). The CDR3 is CALGGCITYGPLWGIRWDTDKLIF. The CDR3 DNA sequence: TGTGCTCTTGGGGGCTGTATAACCTACGGTCCCCTTTGGGGGATACGCTGGGACACCGATAAACTCATCTTT.